Sequencing of this T cell receptor (beta chain) was carried out in a study of T cell responses to AZD1222 COVID-19 vaccine. Study-wide results and caveats: Among the donors, most were white British and more were female, and clonal diversity was possibly underestimated. Unmutated variant regions are reportedly targeted by nearly half of spike-specific TCRs. Among those given AZD1222, only 6 or 7 were seropositive at baseline. Spike-specific TCR breadth and depth were elevated following two AZD1222 doses.

Regarding this clone: Antigen unknown.

V was pared by 3 bases and J by 1 base, with 9 bases between. The germline V gene encodes CDR1 LNHNV and CDR2 YYDKDF (reference sequence). This CDR3 has 14 amino acids. Data came from immunoSEQ multiplex PCR; TCRdb stores just in-frame clones and leaves some out. The repertoire holds 200,000 to 250,000 clones, under 95% seen once, with more than 0.8% in the top ten. Specimen: peripheral blood, collected on day 0 of MenACWY control vaccination. The sequence was collected from an adult in good health. The rearrangement uses TRBV15 and TRBJ1-1; D not resolved. CDR3 region: CATSRGTENTEAFF. As DNA, the CDR3 is TGTGCCACCAGCAGGGGAACAGAGAACACTGAAGCTTTCTTT.